These 29 T cell receptor beta chains originate from one sample sequenced in a study of shared clonotypes between healthy human individuals. Clones were sequenced by immunoSEQ multiplex PCR, and TCRdb holds only the in-frame ones, with some missing. The data hold 650,000 to 750,000 clones, with roughly 78% observed a single time. Sequenced material: memory CD4+ T cells sorted from blood. Subset of the sample: CD45RA-negative fraction. These receptors all come from a young woman in good health.

The CDR3: CASSERGRAEAFF. In DNA form, the CDR3 reads TGTGCCAGCAGTGAAAGAGGGCGCGCTGAAGCTTTCTTT. The chain has TRBV25-1 and TRBJ1-1; D remains unclear. This CDR3 has 13 residues. The V and J ends lost 2 bases and 6 bases respectively, with 10 bases between them. Germline V gene lookup returns CDR1 MGHDK and CDR2 SYGVNS.

The gene calls are TRBV5-1 and TRBJ2-5, with 7 bases matching TRBD1. V lost 5 bases to trimming and J lost 1 base; unmatched junction nucleotides: 8. The CDR3 is 15 amino acids. Germline V gene data show CDR1 as SGHRS and CDR2 as YFSETQ. The CDR3 spells CASRQRGQSQETQYF. The CDR3, as DNA: TGCGCCAGCAGACAGAGGGGGCAGAGCCAAGAGACCCAGTACTTC.

The chain employs TRBV5-5 and TRBJ2-7; D gene uncertain. CDR1 is SGHKS, CDR2 YYEKEE, per germline (reference sequence). The ends were cut back, 0 bases at V and 1 base at J, with 8 bases in the middle. CDR3 length: 14 residues. Written as DNA, the CDR3 is TGTGCCAGCAGCTTGGTTCCGGCTTCCTACGAGCAGTACTTC. It is translated as CASSLVPASYEQYF.

The V and J genes are TRBV28 and TRBJ2-1; a weak D match, TRBD2 (5 bases). The CDR3 consists of 15 residues. Germline CDR1 and CDR2: MDHEN and SYDVKM. V dropped 5 bases and J dropped 0 bases, with 11 bases sitting between them. The CDR3 here is CASSELGSSYNEQFF. The CDR3, as DNA: TGTGCCAGCAGTGAGCTAGGGAGCTCCTACAATGAGCAGTTCTTC.

The CDR3 loop is CASSYESYGYTF. The CDR3 bases are TGTGCCAGCAGTTACGAAAGCTATGGCTACACCTTC. The V gene is TRBV6-5, the J gene TRBJ1-2, with D unresolved. V shed 2 bases and J shed 4 bases, with 5 bases lying between them. CDR1 and CDR2 (germline): MNHEY, SVGAGI. This CDR3 contains 12 residues.

The rearrangement uses TRBV28 and TRBJ2-3; D may correspond to TRBD1 or TRBD2 (5 bases each). The CDR3 loop spans 16 amino acids. Trimming shortened V by 6 bases and J by 0 bases, and 16 bases separated the two germline ends. Germline CDR1 is MDHEN and CDR2 is SYDVKM. The CDR3 here is CASRWGRPTSTDTQYF. The DNA of the CDR3 is TGTGCCAGCAGGTGGGGACGACCGACTAGCACAGATACGCAGTATTTT.

The V call is TRBV2, the J call TRBJ2-7; 9 bases are shared with TRBD2. Trimming cost V 7 bases and J 5 bases; bases outside gene matches: 9. This CDR3 comprises 14 residues. CDR1 and CDR2 from the germline V gene are SNHLY and FYNNEI. As DNA, the CDR3 is TGTGCCAGCATTTTTCCTAGCGGGATCAACGAGCAGTACTTC. It encodes CASIFPSGINEQYF.

This clone has a single count. V usage is TRBV5-1 and J usage is TRBJ2-7; TRBD1 aligns across 7 bases. This CDR3 is 16 amino acids long. Trimming at V came to 3 bases and at J to 4 bases, leaving 13 bases not matched to a gene. Per germline, CDR1 SGHRS and CDR2 YFSETQ. CDR3 sequence (DNA): TGCGCCAGCAGCTACGCTAATAAAGGGGGCGTTTACGAGCAGTACTTC. This encodes CASSYANKGGVYEQYF.

The chain is built from TRBV5-1 and TRBJ2-3; 12 nucleotides line up with TRBD2. After removal of 4 bases from V and 6 bases from J, the junction contained 6 bases not matched to a gene. Germline V lookup: CDR1 SGHRS, CDR2 YFSETQ. This CDR3 has 15 amino acids. The DNA for the CDR3 is TGCGCCAGCAGCCATGGACTAGCGGGGAGGGATACGCAGTATTTT. Protein product: CASSHGLAGRDTQYF.

V is TRBV9 and J is TRBJ2-5, with D unresolved. The CDR3 is 15 amino acids. Deletions cut 0 bases from V and 1 base from J, with 10 bases between. Germline V CDR1 and CDR2: SGDLS, YYNGEE. CDR3 DNA sequence: TGTGCCAGCAGCGTAGATAGGAGTCCCCAAGAGACCCAGTACTTC. Translated, it gives CASSVDRSPQETQYF.

This clone was detected only a few times. Additional DNA sequences in this sample encode the identical CDR3. V and J are TRBV14 and TRBJ2-2; D uncertain. Trimming took off 0 bases at V and 6 bases at J, with 8 bases between the two ends. Germline V gene sequence: CDR1 SGHDN, CDR2 FVKESK. The CDR3 covers 14 residues. The CDR3 here is CASSQDWAAGELFF. CDR3 bases: TGTGCCAGCAGCCAAGATTGGGCAGCCGGGGAGCTGTTTTTT. The full variable domain, rest sourced from reference TRBV14 and TRBJ2-2, is EAGVTQFPSHSVIEKGQTVTLRCDPISGHDNLYWYRRVMGKEIKFLLHFVKESKQDESGMPNNRFLAERTGGTYSTLKVQPAELEDSGVYFCASSQDWAAGELFFGEGSRLTVL.

The rearrangement links TRBV25-1 to TRBJ2-1; unclear D gene. Trimming took 6 bases from V and 9 from J, leaving 12 bases between them. The length of the CDR3 is 12 residues. CDR1 is MGHDK and CDR2 is SYGVNS in the germline V gene. The CDR3 sequence: CASSPRGREQFF. Written as DNA, the CDR3 is TGTGCCAGCAGCCCCCGTGGGCGTGAGCAGTTCTTC.

This clone was detected only a few times. In the same sample, other DNA sequences code for this CDR3. The rearrangement links TRBV28 to TRBJ1-2; D unresolved. Trimming pared 3 bases from V and 5 bases from J, leaving 7 bases between. The CDR3 covers 12 residues. The V gene's germline CDR1 is MDHEN and CDR2 SYDVKM. CDR3 region: CASSFGGYGYTF. CDR3 DNA: TGTGCCAGCAGTTTTGGAGGGTATGGCTACACCTTC.

The rearrangement links TRBV6-5 to TRBJ1-4; TRBD1 matches 9 bases. This CDR3 spans 14 amino acids. The germline V gene has CDR1 MNHEY and CDR2 SVGAGI. Trimming removed 6 bases from V and 8 bases from J; junction bases left unmatched: 7. CDR3 coding DNA: TGTGCCAGCAGGTCCGGGACAGGGATGGAAAAACTGTTTTTT. It codes for CASRSGTGMEKLFF.

V and J are TRBV27 and TRBJ2-7, with 8 bases identical to TRBD1. Per the germline V gene, CDR1 is MNHEY and CDR2 is SMNVEV (reference sequence). The J segment lost 7 bases and the V segment lost 5 bases, leaving 16 bases of the junction unmatched. This CDR3 spans 16 amino acids. CDR3 in DNA: TGTGCCAGCAGTACCTTATCCAGGGGGCTCAGGCATGAGCAGTACTTC. Its translation: CASSTLSRGLRHEQYF.

This rearrangement joins TRBV19 to TRBJ1-3; no clear D. The CDR3 consists of 14 residues. The germline CDR1 and CDR2 sequences are LNHDA and SQIVND (reference sequence). The V end lost 3 bases, the J end lost 5 bases, and 11 bases lay between the germline ends. The CDR3 is CASSIGGSRNTIYF. CDR3 nucleotide sequence: TGTGCCAGTAGTATCGGCGGGTCGAGAAACACCATATATTTT. The full variable domain, with the rest looked up from reference TRBV19 and TRBJ1-3, is DGGITQSPKYLFRKEGQNVTLSCEQNLNHDAMYWYRQDPGQGLRLIYYSQIVNDFQKGDIAEGYSVSREKKESFPLTVTSAQKNPTAFYLCASSIGGSRNTIYFGEGSWLTVV.

This chain joins TRBV28 and TRBJ1-4; 7 bases align to TRBD1. V gave up 5 bases and J gave up 8 bases; unmatched junction bases: 17. The CDR3 has 17 residues. From germline, CDR1 is MDHEN and CDR2 SYDVKM. CDR3 nucleotide sequence: TGTGCCAGCAGTGCCGCTCCGGGACAGTTTCGAGACGAAAAACTGTTTTTT. The encoded protein is CASSAAPGQFRDEKLFF.

The chain links TRBV5-1 to TRBJ2-1; 7 positions agree with TRBD2. V gave up 2 bases and J gave up 6 bases; unmatched junction bases: 14. The CDR3 spans 17 residues. Per germline, CDR1 SGHRS and CDR2 YFSETQ. This chain's CDR3 is CASSFGTAGEARNEQFF. The CDR3 DNA reads TGCGCCAGCAGCTTTGGTACGGCGGGAGAGGCTCGCAATGAGCAGTTCTTC.

The V call is TRBV9, the J call TRBJ1-1, with a tentative D call TRBD1 (6 bases). CDR3 length: 15 residues. Germline CDR1 is SGDLS and CDR2 is YYNGEE. The V end was cut by 4 bases, the J end by 0 bases, with 13 bases between. The CDR3: CASSPGGHLNTEAFF. The CDR3 DNA is TGTGCCAGCAGCCCGGGGGGACATTTGAACACTGAAGCTTTCTTT.

This clone was counted a single time. The chain couples TRBV11-2 to TRBJ2-7; 10 bases match TRBD2. This CDR3 is built from 15 residues. V was pared by 3 bases and J by 2 bases, with 4 bases of the junction left unmatched. CDR1 and CDR2 from the germline V gene are SGHAT and FQNNGV. The CDR3 loop reads CASSLGLAPTYEQYF. Written as DNA, the CDR3 is TGTGCCAGCAGCTTGGGACTAGCGCCTACCTACGAGCAGTACTTC.

This clone showed up just a few times. The V call is TRBV2, the J call TRBJ2-1; D might be TRBD1 (6 bases). V lost 4 bases and J 2 bases, leaving 12 bases between the germline ends. The germline CDR1 and CDR2 sequences are SNHLY and FYNNEI. The CDR3 contains 15 residues. For the CDR3, the DNA is TGTGCCAGCAGTGCGTCTAGGGGGACCTACAATGAGCAGTTCTTC. The encoded protein is CASSASRGTYNEQFF. Filled out from reference TRBV2 and TRBJ2-1, the complete variable domain reads EPEVTQTPSHQVTQMGQEVILRCVPISNHLYFYWYRQILGQKVEFLVSFYNNEISEKSEIFDDQFSVERPDGSNFTLKIRSTKLEDSAMYFCASSASRGTYNEQFFGPGTRLTVL.

V usage is TRBV28 and J usage is TRBJ2-7; a weak D match, TRBD2 (5 bases). CDR1 is MDHEN and CDR2 is SYDVKM in the germline V gene. There are 16 residues in the CDR3. Trimming removed 6 bases from V and 6 bases from J, with 24 bases in between. The CDR3 reads CASSAPLEGISPEQYF. The CDR3 DNA follows: TGTGCCAGCAGCGCCCCGCTTGAGGGAATCTCCCCCGAGCAGTACTTC.

The V and J genes are TRBV5-1 and TRBJ2-5; 7 bases are shared with TRBD1. CDR3 length: 13 residues. The J segment lost 4 bases and the V segment lost 5 bases, leaving 5 bases of the junction unmatched. Germline loops: CDR1 SGHRS, CDR2 YFSETQ. The CDR3 DNA reads TGCGCCAGCAGAGAGGGGGCCCGAGAGACCCAGTACTTC. Translated: CASREGARETQYF.

Concerning this clone: A much larger clone lies a single base off, so this may be a read error. This sample includes further DNA sequences coding for the same CDR3. V and J are TRBV5-1 and TRBJ1-3; maybe TRBD1 (6 bases). CDR1 SGHRS and CDR2 YFSETQ come from the germline V gene. V dropped 4 bases and J dropped 2 bases, with 10 bases sitting between them. This CDR3 has 14 amino acids. CDR3 loop: CASSPGTTGNTIYF. The CDR3 DNA follows: TGCGCCAGCAGCCCCGGGACAACTGGAAACACCATATATTTT.

The chain uses TRBV25-1 and TRBJ2-7; possibly TRBD2 for D (5 bases). Looked up from germline, CDR1 is MGHDK and CDR2 is SYGVNS. Trimming left V 3 bases short and J 2 bases short, with 8 bases between. The CDR3 covers 13 residues. CDR3 nucleotides: TGTGCCAGCAGTGACCGGGATACCTACGAGCAGTACTTC. The encoded protein is CASSDRDTYEQYF.

The rearrangement joins TRBV9 to TRBJ1-3, with D hard to call. The germline CDR1 and CDR2 sequences are SGDLS and YYNGEE. The CDR3 loop spans 15 amino acids. V gave up 1 base and J gave up 1 base, with 9 bases separating them. CDR3 protein: CASSVSRTSGNTIYF. The CDR3 region has the DNA TGTGCCAGCAGCGTATCCAGGACTTCTGGAAACACCATATATTTT.

CDR3 sequence (DNA): TGTGCCAGCAAGGGCGGGAGGCGTTCCTACGAGCAGTACTTC. It translates to CASKGGRRSYEQYF. The chain couples TRBV6-5 to TRBJ2-7, with TRBD2 matching 8 bases. Looked up from germline, CDR1 is MNHEY and CDR2 is SVGAGI. Trimming took 7 bases from V and 1 from J; bases not matched to a gene: 6. The CDR3 runs 14 residues.

Only a few counts were recorded for this clone. The chain has TRBV5-1 and TRBJ1-2; D gene uncertain. This CDR3 has 11 residues. Germline CDR1 and CDR2: SGHRS and YFSETQ. Deletions cut 1 base from V and 8 bases from J, with 6 bases between. The CDR3 protein is CASSLNGGYTF. CDR3 nucleotides: TGCGCCAGCAGCTTGAACGGGGGCTACACCTTC.

The chain carries TRBV11-2 and TRBJ1-2, with a possible D match to TRBD1 (5 bases). The germline V gene has CDR1 SGHAT and CDR2 FQNNGV. V gave up 5 bases and J gave up 5 bases, with 18 bases separating them. This CDR3 region has 15 residues. In DNA, the CDR3 is TGTGCCAGCAGCCATTGGGACGGAGGAGGGTATGGCTACACCTTC. This sequence encodes CASSHWDGGGYGYTF.